This T cell receptor (beta chain) came from a study of shared clonotypes between healthy human individuals. The study, taken as a whole, reports: Tissue TCR repertoires likely differ from these blood-only repertoires.

The length of the CDR3 is 17 residues. Trimming cost V 0 bases and J 3 bases; bases outside gene matches: 8. Germline lookup yields CDR1 MDHEN and CDR2 SYDVKM. Every one of the donors was a Caucasian adult that lived in Nashville, Tennessee. How the authors handled the data: Filtering of immunoSEQ junctional sequences could not match full-length read filtering. Using immunoSEQ multiplex PCR, the repertoire was profiled, and TCRdb retains in-frame clones only, with some absent. That table supplies the V and J calls and clone size; D and trimming were determined from the DNA. The sample has a few hundred thousand clones; 70% to 80% are singletons. Only a few counts were recorded for this clone. The antigen is unknown.

The clonotype was recovered from a middle-aged woman in good health. Some clones in this sample may be carry-over from other donors' samples. The chain links TRBV28 to TRBJ2-4; 7 nucleotides align to TRBD1. The specimen sequenced was PBMCs. CDR3 protein: CASSLWKGGIGKNIQYF. CDR3 DNA: TGTGCCAGCAGTTTATGGAAAGGGGGCATCGGCAAAAACATTCAGTACTTC. The entire variable domain, with the rest obtained from reference TRBV28 and TRBJ2-4, is as follows: DVKVTQSSRYLVKRTGEKVFLECVQDMDHENMFWYRQDPGLGLRLIYFSYDVKMKEKGDIPEGYSVSREKKERFSLILESASTNQTSMYLCASSLWKGGIGKNIQYFGAGTRLSVL.